This T cell receptor beta chain originates from a study of neurological immune-mediated disorders. TCRdb reprocessed the 5' RACE reads with MiXCR, giving one entry per CDR3 protein. The sample has 45,000 to 65,000 distinct CDR3 sequences; roughly 4.3% are singletons. Germline V gene sequence: CDR1 MGHDK, CDR2 SYGVNS. The CDR3 extends over 14 amino acids. V was pared by 6 bases and J by 2 bases, with 8 bases between. This clonotype has a count of ten or more. What it binds is unknown. Study findings and constraints: Clinical and MRI features did not associate with the cluster found in multiple sclerosis patients. There were no CDR3 amino acid sequences shared by expanded clones across subjects, a result suggesting private repertoires in all groups.

Sequences were obtained from PBMCs. The chain uses TRBV25-1 and TRBJ1-6; D possibly corresponds to TRBD1 (5 bases). The source of this sequence is a man aged 45-65 years with multiple sclerosis. The CDR3 sequence: CASSQGTYNSPLHF. CDR3 DNA: TGTGCCAGCAGCCAGGGTACCTATAATTCACCCCTCCACTTT.